This TCR beta chain was recorded in a study of spatial heterogeneity in lung cancer. Unique molecular identifiers tagged every individual TCR cDNA molecule. TCRdb used MiXCR to reprocess the 5' RACE reads, holding one entry per CDR3 protein. Seen here are around 100,000 distinct CDR3 sequences, around 4.3% observed once, and the top ten hold 21%. Per germline, CDR1 MNHEY and CDR2 SVGEGT. V lost 0 bases and J lost 2, with 8 bases in between. The CDR3 is 15 amino acids. Time point given: sample taken at primary tumor resection. About this clonotype itself: The antigen is undetermined.

Study-wide findings and caveats: Ubiquitous and regional nonsynonymous mutations were tracked by counts of ubiquitous and regional expanded TCRs, respectively. It was found that expanded intratumoral alpha and beta TCR counts tracked tumor mutation counts.

The chain carries TRBV6-2 or TRBV6-3 and TRBJ2-1; no reliable D call. Sequencing used lung tumor tissue, obtained at surgery. This TCR came from a male donor with early-stage non-small cell lung cancer. The CDR3 sequence: CASSYSSSTYNEQFF. The CDR3 coding sequence is TGTGCCAGCAGTTACTCTAGCAGTACCTACAATGAGCAGTTCTTC.